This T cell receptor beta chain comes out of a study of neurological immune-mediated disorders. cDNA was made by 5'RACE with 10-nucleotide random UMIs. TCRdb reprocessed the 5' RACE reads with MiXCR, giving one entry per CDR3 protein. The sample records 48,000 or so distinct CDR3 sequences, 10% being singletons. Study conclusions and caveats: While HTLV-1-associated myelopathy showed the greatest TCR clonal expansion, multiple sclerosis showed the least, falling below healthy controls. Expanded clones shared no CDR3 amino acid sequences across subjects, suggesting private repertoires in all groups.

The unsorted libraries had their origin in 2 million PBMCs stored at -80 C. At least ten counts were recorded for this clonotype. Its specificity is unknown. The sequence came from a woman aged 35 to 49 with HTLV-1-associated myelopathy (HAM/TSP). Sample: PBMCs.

CDR3 amino acids: CASSPTGESEAFF. For the CDR3, the DNA is TGCGCCAGCAGCCCCACCGGGGAGAGTGAAGCTTTCTTT. V usage is TRBV5-1 and J usage is TRBJ1-1; no clear D. The CDR3 covers 13 residues. The ends were cut back, 4 bases at V and 7 bases at J, with 14 bases in the middle. CDR1 and CDR2 (germline): SGHRS, YFSETQ.